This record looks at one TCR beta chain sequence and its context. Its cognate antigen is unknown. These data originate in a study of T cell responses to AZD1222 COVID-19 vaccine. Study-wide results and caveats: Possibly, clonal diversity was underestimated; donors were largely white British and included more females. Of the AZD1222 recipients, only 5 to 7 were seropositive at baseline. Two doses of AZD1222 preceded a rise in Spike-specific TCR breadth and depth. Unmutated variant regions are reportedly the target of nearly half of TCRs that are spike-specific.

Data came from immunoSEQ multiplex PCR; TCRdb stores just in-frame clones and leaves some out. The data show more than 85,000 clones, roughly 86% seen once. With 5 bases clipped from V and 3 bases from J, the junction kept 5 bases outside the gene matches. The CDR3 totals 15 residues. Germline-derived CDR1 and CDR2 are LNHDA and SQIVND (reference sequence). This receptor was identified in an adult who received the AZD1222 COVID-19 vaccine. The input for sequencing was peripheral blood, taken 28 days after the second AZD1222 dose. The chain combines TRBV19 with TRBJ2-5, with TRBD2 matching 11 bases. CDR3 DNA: TGTGCCAGTAGTGGCGGGACTAGCGGCAAAGAGACCCAGTACTTC. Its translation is CASSGGTSGKETQYF.